This T cell receptor (beta chain) is from a study of cytomegalovirus exposure and HLA in healthy donors. Overall study context: When 398 donors were genotyped, roughly 82% of them were found to fall in the Caucasian-associated ancestry cluster.

Whole-study results and caveats: A missense variant in DCLRE1C was later tied to TCR beta V- and J-gene trimming. Follow-up analysis found HLA locus-dependent TCR association rates, highest for DRB1 and lowest for HLA-C.

The PCR made use of 60 Vbeta and 13 Jbeta primers. Assay used: immunoSEQ multiplex PCR; TCRdb lists only in-frame clones, some missing. The repertoire has roughly 140,000 clones, less than 85% of them found once; the top ten carry 6.5% to 7.5%. This clone has only one observation. The antigen remains unidentified. Between the trimmed V and J ends, which lost 1 base and 6 bases, there was a span of 16 bases. The germline V gene encodes CDR1 LNHNV and CDR2 YYDKDF (reference sequence). This CDR3 has 15 amino acids. The sequencing sample was made of PBMCs. The receptor was derived from a woman aged 45-65 years in good health and CMV-seropositive. The V gene is TRBV15, the J gene TRBJ2-7; no firm D call. In DNA, the CDR3 is TGTGCCACCAGCAGAGTCGACGCATCTCCGGGCGAGCAGTACTTC. It is translated as CATSRVDASPGEQYF.